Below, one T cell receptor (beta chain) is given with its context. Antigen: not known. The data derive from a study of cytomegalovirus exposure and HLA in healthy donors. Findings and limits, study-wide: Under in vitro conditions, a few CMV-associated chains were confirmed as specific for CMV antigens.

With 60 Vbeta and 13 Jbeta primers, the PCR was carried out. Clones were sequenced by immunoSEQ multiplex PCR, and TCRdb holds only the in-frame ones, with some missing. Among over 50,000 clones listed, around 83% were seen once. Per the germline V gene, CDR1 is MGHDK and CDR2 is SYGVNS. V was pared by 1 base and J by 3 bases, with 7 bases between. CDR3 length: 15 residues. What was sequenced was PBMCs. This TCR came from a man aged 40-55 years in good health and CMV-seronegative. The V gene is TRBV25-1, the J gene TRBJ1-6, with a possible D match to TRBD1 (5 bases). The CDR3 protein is CASSESGIYNSPLHF. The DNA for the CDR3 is TGTGCCAGCAGTGAATCAGGGATCTATAATTCACCCCTCCACTTT.